The 26 T cell receptor beta chains below were found in one sample sequenced in a study of cytomegalovirus exposure and HLA in healthy donors. Both 60 Vbeta primers and 13 Jbeta primers went into the PCR. Produced via immunoSEQ multiplex PCR; TCRdb's table is partial and in-frame only. The table shows roughly 160,000 clones, with less than 90% occurring only once. The specimen sequenced was PBMCs. These receptors were obtained from a boy aged 2-15 years in good health and CMV-seronegative.

The chain employs TRBV2 and TRBJ2-5; the match to TRBD2 covers 8 bases. The germline gives CDR1 SNHLY, CDR2 FYNNEI. With V trimmed by 10 bases and J by 5 bases, 3 bases remained unmatched. The CDR3 is 11 residues long. For the CDR3, the DNA is TGTGCCATGGGACTAGAGGAGACCCAGTACTTC. Translating gives CAMGLEETQYF.

The gene calls are TRBV18 and TRBJ2-5; perhaps TRBD1 as D (6 bases). Looked up from germline, CDR1 is KGHSH and CDR2 is LQKENI. The CDR3 sequence is 13 residues long. V lost 6 bases, J lost 2 bases, and 10 bases lay in between. As DNA, the CDR3 is TGTGCCAGCTCCCGACAGGATCAAGAGACCCAGTACTTC. Translated, it gives CASSRQDQETQYF.

CDR3 nucleotide sequence: TGTGCCAGTGGGAGGGAGGGCGAAGAGACCCAGTACTTC. It translates to CASGREGEETQYF. The gene calls are TRBV6-1 and TRBJ2-5; 7 nucleotides line up with TRBD2. With V trimmed by 9 bases and J by 3 bases, 7 bases remained unmatched. Germline V gene sequence: CDR1 MNHNS, CDR2 SASEGT. The CDR3 covers 13 residues.

CDR3 sequence reads: CASSLEDPYNEQFF. The CDR3 nucleotides read TGTGCCAGCAGCTTGGAGGACCCCTACAATGAGCAGTTCTTC. The chain carries TRBV7-9 and TRBJ2-1, with D maybe TRBD2 (5 bases). This CDR3 spans 14 amino acids. CDR1 is SEHNR and CDR2 is FQNEAQ in the germline V gene (reference sequence). Trimming shortened V by 3 bases and J by 2 bases, and 8 bases separated the two germline ends.

The chain is built from TRBV27 and TRBJ1-6; a possible D gene is TRBD1 (5 bases). This CDR3 spans 15 amino acids. Between the trimmed V and J ends, which lost 6 bases and 9 bases, there was a span of 18 bases. The germline V gene encodes CDR1 MNHEY and CDR2 SMNVEV (reference sequence). This CDR3 is CASSPLMGRGSPLHF. As DNA, the CDR3 is TGTGCCAGCAGCCCCCTCATGGGTAGGGGTTCACCCCTCCACTTT.

V usage is TRBV15 and J usage is TRBJ2-1, with TRBD2 matching over 8 bases. CDR3 length equals 14 residues. The germline V gene has CDR1 LNHNV and CDR2 YYDKDF (reference sequence). After removal of 8 bases from V and 3 bases from J, the junction contained 6 bases not matched to a gene. Here the CDR3 DNA reads TGTGCCACCTCGGGAGGGGGGCTCTACAATGAGCAGTTCTTC. It encodes CATSGGGLYNEQFF. Using reference TRBV15 and TRBJ2-1 for the parts outside the CDR3, the full variable domain is DAMVIQNPRYQVTQFGKPVTLSCSQTLNHNVMYWYQQKSSQAPKLLFHYYDKDFNNEADTPDNFQSRRPNTSFCFLDIRSPGLGDTAMYLCATSGGGLYNEQFFGPGTRLTVL.

This CDR3 is CASSLRGLSGANVLTF. The CDR3 nucleotides read TGTGCCAGCAGTTTAAGAGGCCTCTCTGGGGCCAACGTCCTGACTTTC. The chain joins TRBV27 to TRBJ2-6; D is unclear. CDR1 is MNHEY and CDR2 is SMNVEV in the germline V gene (reference sequence). V dropped 2 bases and J dropped 0 bases, with 8 bases sitting between them. CDR3 length: 16 residues.

The chain has TRBV7-9 and TRBJ2-5; the match to TRBD2 covers 8 bases. The CDR3 totals 15 residues. V lost 4 bases to trimming and J lost 3 bases; unmatched junction nucleotides: 7. Germline V CDR1 and CDR2: SEHNR, FQNEAQ (reference sequence). CDR3 protein: CASSSTGTSKETQYF. CDR3 nucleotide sequence: TGTGCCAGCAGCTCAACCGGGACTAGTAAAGAGACCCAGTACTTC.

The rearrangement links TRBV5-1 to TRBJ1-1; 9 bases are shared with TRBD1. Germline loops: CDR1 SGHRS, CDR2 YFSETQ. V lost 4 bases to trimming and J lost 3 bases; unmatched junction nucleotides: 10. The CDR3 totals 16 residues. The chain's CDR3 is CASSLAWTGEYTEAFF. The DNA of the CDR3 is TGCGCCAGCAGCCTAGCCTGGACAGGGGAGTACACTGAAGCTTTCTTT.

The genes are TRBV19 and TRBJ2-7, with D possibly TRBD2 on 6 matching bases. The CDR3 runs to 13 residues. Trimming stripped 4 bases from V and 4 bases from J, with 11 bases between. CDR1 LNHDA and CDR2 SQIVND come from the germline V gene (reference sequence). The CDR3 nucleotides read TGTGCCAGTAGTACGTCGGGAGTGTACGAGCAGTACTTC. Its translation is CASSTSGVYEQYF.

Comment on this clone: A read error may produce the germline difference seen at one junction end. The V call is TRBV18, the J call TRBJ2-2; TRBD2 aligns across 8 bases. The germline V gene encodes CDR1 KGHSH and CDR2 LQKENI. The CDR3 has 12 residues. CDR3 DNA sequence: TGCGCCAGCTCAAGCGGGAGCCGGGAGCTGTTTTTT. It codes for CASSSGSRELFF.

This chain joins TRBV6-5 and TRBJ1-6; 7 bases match TRBD1. Per germline, CDR1 MNHEY and CDR2 SVGAGI. CDR3 size: 15 residues. V was pared by 5 bases and J by 6 bases, with 7 bases of the junction left unmatched. CDR3 sequence reads: CASSRGQVLNSPLHF. CDR3 in DNA: TGTGCCAGCAGTCGCGGACAGGTCCTTAATTCACCCCTCCACTTT.

This chain connects TRBV12-5 to TRBJ2-1, with 8 nucleotides matching TRBD2. The germline V gene has CDR1 LGHNT and CDR2 FRNRAP. The CDR3 extends over 15 amino acids. V shed 10 bases, J shed 2 bases, and the junction held 10 bases outside the gene matches. DNA for the CDR3: TGTGCTACCGCTACCCTAGCGGGCCCCTACAATGAGCAGTTCTTC. This sequence encodes CATATLAGPYNEQFF.

The chain uses TRBV9 and TRBJ2-1; 8 bases line up with TRBD1. Germline assignment: CDR1 SGDLS and CDR2 YYNGEE. After removal of 0 bases from V and 4 bases from J, the junction contained 3 bases not matched to a gene. The CDR3 consists of 15 residues. The CDR3 sequence: CASSVVQGGYNEQFF. CDR3 DNA: TGTGCCAGCAGCGTAGTACAGGGGGGATACAATGAGCAGTTCTTC. Combining the CDR3 with reference TRBV9 and TRBJ2-1 gives the whole variable domain DSGVTQTPKHLITATGQRVTLRCSPRSGDLSVYWYQQSLDQGLQFLIQYYNGEERAKGNILERFSAQQFPDLHSELNLSSLELGDSALYFCASSVVQGGYNEQFFGPGTRLTVL.

The chain has TRBV11-2 and TRBJ2-3; possible D gene TRBD2, 6 bases. The CDR3 is 15 amino acids. The germline V gene encodes CDR1 SGHAT and CDR2 FQNNGV. V lost 5 bases to trimming and J lost 0 bases, with 12 bases between them. The DNA for the CDR3 is TGTGCCAGCAGCCCGTCGGGAGCTAGCACAGATACGCAGTATTTT. It encodes CASSPSGASTDTQYF.

The chain recombines TRBV5-5 with TRBJ1-5; no definite D call. V lost 1 base to trimming and J lost 4 bases, with 12 bases between them. This CDR3 region has 15 residues. Germline V CDR1 and CDR2: SGHKS, YYEKEE (reference sequence). The CDR3 sequence is CASSLNPLTNQPQHF. CDR3 sequence (DNA): TGTGCCAGCAGCTTGAACCCGCTAACTAATCAGCCCCAGCATTTT.

This clone was observed a single time. The V call is TRBV20-1, the J call TRBJ2-5; a weak D match, TRBD2 (6 bases). The J call may be mistaken, given a closer DNA end match to TRBJ2-7. In germline, CDR1 is DFQATT, CDR2 SNEGSKA (reference sequence). The CDR3 sequence is 11 residues long. The CDR3 loop is CSASLAREQYF. Here the CDR3 DNA reads TGCAGTGCTTCACTAGCCCGCGAGCAGTACTTC.

This clone was observed a handful of times. This chain uses TRBV29-1 with TRBJ2-1; TRBD2 matches at 9 bases. The germline V gene encodes CDR1 SQVTM and CDR2 ANQGSEA. V was pared by 2 bases and J by 4 bases, with 3 bases of the junction left unmatched. The CDR3 is 14 residues long. In DNA, the CDR3 is TGCAGCGTTGAACTAGCGGGAACGTACAATGAGCAGTTCTTC. It specifies CSVELAGTYNEQFF.

The gene calls are TRBV28 and TRBJ1-2; TRBD1 agrees at 7 bases. CDR1 is MDHEN, CDR2 SYDVKM, per germline. Trimming at V came to 0 bases and at J to 5 bases, leaving 3 bases not matched to a gene. This CDR3 spans 14 amino acids. CDR3 sequence reads: CASSLWQGEYGYTF. CDR3 DNA sequence: TGTGCCAGCAGTTTATGGCAGGGGGAGTATGGCTACACCTTC.

About this clone: A read error may account for a junction end that differs from germline. The V gene is TRBV7-7, the J gene TRBJ2-2; 10 bases are a match to TRBD2. The CDR3 totals 15 residues. Germline V gives CDR1 SSHAT, CDR2 FNYEAQ (reference sequence). This chain's CDR3 is CASSSSGRGTGELFF. The CDR3, as DNA: TGTGCTAGCAGCTCAAGCGGGAGGGGCACCGGGGAGCTGTTTTTT.

The chain carries TRBV6-6 and TRBJ2-5, with TRBD1 matching 7 bases. The germline CDR1 and CDR2 sequences are MNHNY and SVGAGI (reference sequence). V dropped 0 bases and J dropped 4; count of bases not matched to a gene: 2. The CDR3 is 14 amino acids. CDR3 sequence: CASSYSDRTETQYF. CDR3 sequence (DNA): TGTGCCAGCAGTTACTCGGACAGGACAGAGACCCAGTACTTC.

V gene TRBV10-3 combines with J gene TRBJ2-1; 9 positions match TRBD2. Trimming at V came to 0 bases and at J to 5 bases, leaving 5 bases not matched to a gene. The germline V gene encodes CDR1 ENHRY and CDR2 SYGVKD. The length of the CDR3 is 16 residues. CDR3 bases: TGTGCCATCAGTGAGTCAGCGGGAGGAGGGAACAATGAGCAGTTCTTC. It specifies CAISESAGGGNNEQFF.

This clone turned up a few times. The chain couples TRBV2 to TRBJ1-4; TRBD1 is a possible D gene (6 bases). The CDR3 runs 15 residues. The V end lost 8 bases, the J end lost 3 bases, and 16 bases lay between the germline ends. Germline assignment: CDR1 SNHLY and CDR2 FYNNEI. CDR3 sequence (DNA): TGTGCCAGCCATAACGTCCAGGGGCCTAATGAAAAACTGTTTTTT. Its translation: CASHNVQGPNEKLFF.

J is TRBJ2-7 and V is TRBV4-1; 7 bases match TRBD1. V lost 1 base and J lost 3; bases outside the gene matches: 9. The CDR3 has 16 amino acids. Germline loops: CDR1 MGHRA, CDR2 YSYEKL. The CDR3 DNA reads as TGCGCCAGCAGCCAAGGGCCAGGGGGACATAACTACGAGCAGTACTTC. Its translation: CASSQGPGGHNYEQYF.

This chain uses TRBV30 with TRBJ2-7, with D possibly TRBD2 on 5 matching bases. V was cut by 3 bases and J by 7 bases, with 16 bases left in between. Germline values: CDR1 GTSNPN, CDR2 SVGIG (reference sequence). The CDR3 covers 13 residues. DNA of the CDR3: TGTGCCTGGAGCTTCTCCCTGAGCGGAGAGCAGTACTTC. Protein product: CAWSFSLSGEQYF.

V is TRBV5-4 and J is TRBJ2-5; TRBD2 is a possible D gene (6 bases). CDR3 length: 16 amino acids. CDR1 SGHNT and CDR2 YYREEE come from the germline V gene (reference sequence). The ends were cut back, 4 bases at V and 3 bases at J, with 19 bases in the middle. The CDR3, as DNA: TGTGCCAGCAGCCCGGAGGGGCACCTACTTGAAGAGACCCAGTACTTC. This encodes CASSPEGHLLEETQYF.